The 2 T cell receptor beta chains reported below all come from one sample, sequenced in a study of blood T cell repertoires in COVID-19. Produced via immunoSEQ multiplex PCR; TCRdb's table is partial and in-frame only. Counted here are about 73,000 clones, roughly 89% occurring once; the ten biggest clones make up 8.9%. Sequencing input: peripheral blood. These receptors all stem from a man older than 75 with acute or convalescent COVID-19.

CDR3 DNA sequence: TGTGCCAGCAGCGCAGGGGGCTGGTATGGCTACACCTTC. Residues: CASSAGGWYGYTF. The chain couples TRBV28 to TRBJ1-2; the match to TRBD1 covers 8 bases. V shed 6 bases, J shed 5 bases, and the junction held 5 bases outside the gene matches. The germline V gene has CDR1 MDHEN and CDR2 SYDVKM. The CDR3 spans 13 residues.

The count of this clone is one. This rearrangement joins TRBV4-2 to TRBJ2-6, with D perhaps matching TRBD1 (5 bases). CDR1 is LGHNA, CDR2 YNFKEQ, per germline. V lost 4 bases to trimming and J lost 0 bases, with 7 bases between them. This CDR3 region has 15 residues. CDR3 in DNA: TGTGCCAGCAGCCCCCAGGGCTCTGGGGCCAACGTCCTGACTTTC. Translation: CASSPQGSGANVLTF.